This note documents a single TCR beta chain sequence. The record originates from a study of blood T cell repertoires in COVID-19. Overall study context: Material from acute and convalescent COVID-19 was sourced from the United States, Italy and Spain. T cells, B-cell-depleted T cells, or PBMCs supplied cDNA or gDNA.

Source study methods: Counts of nucleated cells, estimated from reference gene primer amplification, were obtained. The table came from immunoSEQ multiplex PCR; TCRdb's copy has only in-frame clones and leaves some out. The V and J calls and the clone size are those of that table, but D and trimming were determined from the DNA. The data show 180,000 or so clones, 70% to 90% seen once. Trimming stripped 10 bases from V and 8 bases from J, with 15 bases between. The germline CDR1 and CDR2 sequences are ENHRY and SYGVKD. The CDR3 loop spans 13 amino acids. The V gene is TRBV10-3, the J gene TRBJ1-6, with D possibly matching TRBD1 (6 bases). Sequencing input: peripheral blood. The sequence was obtained from a man aged 55 to 69 with acute or convalescent COVID-19. The CDR3: CARARDIDSPLHF. The CDR3 DNA reads as TGTGCCAGAGCCCGGGACATCGATTCACCCCTCCACTTT.